This T cell receptor beta chain was sequenced in a study of cytomegalovirus exposure and HLA in healthy donors. Donors were drawn from the roughly 120-subject validation cohort, separate from the 666-subject first cohort. Germline CDR1 and CDR2: LNHDA and SQIVND (reference sequence). V dropped 4 bases and J dropped 1; count of bases not matched to a gene: 9. The CDR3 is 16 residues long. Repertoires were generated with immunoSEQ multiplex PCR, while TCRdb's copy carries only in-frame clones and drops some. The profile shows approximately 150,000 clones, roughly 86% of them singletons. The sequence was obtained from a young man in good health and CMV-seropositive. The chain employs TRBV19 and TRBJ2-5; 7 bases line up with TRBD1. Sequencing was carried out using PBMCs. The CDR3 DNA follows: TGTGCCAGTAGTACGCGTGGCAGGGGGTCCCAAGAGACCCAGTACTTC. It is translated as CASSTRGRGSQETQYF.